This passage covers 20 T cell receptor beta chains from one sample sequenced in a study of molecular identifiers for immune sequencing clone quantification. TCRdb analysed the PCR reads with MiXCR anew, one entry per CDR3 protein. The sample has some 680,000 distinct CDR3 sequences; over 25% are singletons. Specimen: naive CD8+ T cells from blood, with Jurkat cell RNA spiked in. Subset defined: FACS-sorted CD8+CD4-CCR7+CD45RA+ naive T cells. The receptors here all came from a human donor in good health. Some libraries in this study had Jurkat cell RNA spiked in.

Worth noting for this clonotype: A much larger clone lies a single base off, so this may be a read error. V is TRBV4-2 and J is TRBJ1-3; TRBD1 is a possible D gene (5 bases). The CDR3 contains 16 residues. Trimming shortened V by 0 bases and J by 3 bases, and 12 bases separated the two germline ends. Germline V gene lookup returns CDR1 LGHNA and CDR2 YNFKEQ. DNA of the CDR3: TGTGCCAGCAGCCAAGATTGGGGCAGCCTTGGAAACACCATATATTTT. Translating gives CASSQDWGSLGNTIYF.

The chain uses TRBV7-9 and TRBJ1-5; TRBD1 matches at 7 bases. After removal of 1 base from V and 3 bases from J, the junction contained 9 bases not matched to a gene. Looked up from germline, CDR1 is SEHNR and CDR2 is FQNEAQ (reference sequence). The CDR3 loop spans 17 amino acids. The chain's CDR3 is CASSLGRVGQTNQPQHF. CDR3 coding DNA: TGTGCCAGCAGCTTAGGAAGGGTGGGACAGACCAATCAGCCCCAGCATTTT.

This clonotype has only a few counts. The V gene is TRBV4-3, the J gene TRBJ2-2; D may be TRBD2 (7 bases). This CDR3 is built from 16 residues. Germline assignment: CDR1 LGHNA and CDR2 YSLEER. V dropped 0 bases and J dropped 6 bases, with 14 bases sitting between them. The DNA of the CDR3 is TGCGCCAGCAGCCAAGAGGGGGGGCGGCTACCCGGGGAGCTGTTTTTT. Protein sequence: CASSQEGGRLPGELFF.

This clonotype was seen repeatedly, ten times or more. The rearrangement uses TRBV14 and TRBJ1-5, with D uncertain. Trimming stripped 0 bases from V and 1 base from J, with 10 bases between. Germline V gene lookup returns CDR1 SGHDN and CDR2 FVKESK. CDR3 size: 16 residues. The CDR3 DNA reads TGTGCCAGCAGCCAAGAAACCCAGGTCAGCAATCAGCCCCAGCATTTT. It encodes CASSQETQVSNQPQHF.

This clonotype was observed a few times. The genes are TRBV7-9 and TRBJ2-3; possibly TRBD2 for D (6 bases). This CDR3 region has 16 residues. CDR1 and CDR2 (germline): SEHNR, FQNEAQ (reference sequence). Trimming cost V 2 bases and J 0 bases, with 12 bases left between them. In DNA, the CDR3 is TGTGCCAGCAGCTTAAGTCCTCGGGAGAGCACAGATACGCAGTATTTT. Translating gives CASSLSPRESTDTQYF. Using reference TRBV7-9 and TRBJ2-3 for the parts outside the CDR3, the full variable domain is DTGVSQNPRHKITKRGQNVTFRCDPISEHNRLYWYRQTLGQGPEFLTYFQNEAQLEKSRLLSDRFSAERPKGSFSTLEIQRTEQGDSAMYLCASSLSPRESTDTQYFGPGTRLTVL.

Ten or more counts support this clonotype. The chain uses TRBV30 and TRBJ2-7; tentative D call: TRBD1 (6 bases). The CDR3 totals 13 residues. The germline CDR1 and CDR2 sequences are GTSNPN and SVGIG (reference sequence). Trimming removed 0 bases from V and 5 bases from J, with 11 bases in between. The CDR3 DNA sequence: TGTGCCTGGAGTGTTGGACCAGGGGACGAGCAGTACTTC. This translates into CAWSVGPGDEQYF.

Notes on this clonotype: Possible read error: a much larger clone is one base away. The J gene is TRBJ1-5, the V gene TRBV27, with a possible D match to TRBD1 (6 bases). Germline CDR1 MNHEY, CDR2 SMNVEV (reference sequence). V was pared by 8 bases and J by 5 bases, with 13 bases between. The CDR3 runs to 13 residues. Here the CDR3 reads CASSWTEDQPQHF. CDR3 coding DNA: TGTGCCAGCTCTTGGACAGAGGATCAGCCCCAGCATTTT.

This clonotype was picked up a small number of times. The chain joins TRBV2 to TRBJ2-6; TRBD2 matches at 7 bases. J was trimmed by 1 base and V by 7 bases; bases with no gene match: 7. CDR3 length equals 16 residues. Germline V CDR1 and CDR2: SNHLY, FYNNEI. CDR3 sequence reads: CASTGGLLSGANVLTF. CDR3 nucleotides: TGTGCCAGCACCGGGGGACTATTATCTGGGGCCAACGTCCTGACTTTC.

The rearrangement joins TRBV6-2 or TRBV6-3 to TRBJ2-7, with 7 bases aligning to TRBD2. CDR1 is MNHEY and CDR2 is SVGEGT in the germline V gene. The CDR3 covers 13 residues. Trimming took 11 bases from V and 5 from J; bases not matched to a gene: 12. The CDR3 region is CAGNFGTTHEQYF. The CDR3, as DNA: TGTGCCGGCAACTTCGGGACTACTCACGAGCAGTACTTC.

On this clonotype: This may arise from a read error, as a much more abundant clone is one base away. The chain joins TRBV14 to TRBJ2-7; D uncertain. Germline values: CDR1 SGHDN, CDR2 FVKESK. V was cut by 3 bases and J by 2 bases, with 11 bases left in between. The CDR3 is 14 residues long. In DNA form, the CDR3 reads TGTGCCAGCAGCCAGGCCGCTTGGGCCTACGAGCAGTACTTC. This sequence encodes CASSQAAWAYEQYF.

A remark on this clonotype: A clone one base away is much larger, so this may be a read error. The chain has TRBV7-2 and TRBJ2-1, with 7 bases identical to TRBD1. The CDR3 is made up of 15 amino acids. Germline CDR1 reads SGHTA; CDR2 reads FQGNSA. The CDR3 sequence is CAGSSWTGEDDEQFF. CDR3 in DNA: TGTGCCGGCAGCTCGTGGACAGGCGAAGATGATGAGCAGTTCTTC.

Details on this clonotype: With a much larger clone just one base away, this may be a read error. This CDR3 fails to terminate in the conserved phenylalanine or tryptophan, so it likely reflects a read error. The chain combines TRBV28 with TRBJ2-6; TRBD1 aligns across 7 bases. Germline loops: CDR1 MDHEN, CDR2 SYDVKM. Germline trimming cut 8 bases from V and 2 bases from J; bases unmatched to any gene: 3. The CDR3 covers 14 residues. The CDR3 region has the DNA TGTGCCAGCCGAACAGGGGCTGGGGCCAACGTCCTGACTCTC. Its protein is CASRTGAGANVLTL.

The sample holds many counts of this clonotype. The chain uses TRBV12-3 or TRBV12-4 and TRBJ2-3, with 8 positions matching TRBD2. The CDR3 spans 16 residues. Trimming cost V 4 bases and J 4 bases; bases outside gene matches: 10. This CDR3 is CASSSKVSGVADTQYF. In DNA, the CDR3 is TGTGCCAGCAGTTCCAAGGTTAGCGGGGTAGCAGATACGCAGTATTTT.

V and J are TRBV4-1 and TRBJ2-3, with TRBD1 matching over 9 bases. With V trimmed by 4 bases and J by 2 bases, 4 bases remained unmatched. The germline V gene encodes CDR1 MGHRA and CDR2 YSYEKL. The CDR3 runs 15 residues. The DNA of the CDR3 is TGCGCCAGCAGCCCCGGACAGGGGCACACAGATACGCAGTATTTT. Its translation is CASSPGQGHTDTQYF.

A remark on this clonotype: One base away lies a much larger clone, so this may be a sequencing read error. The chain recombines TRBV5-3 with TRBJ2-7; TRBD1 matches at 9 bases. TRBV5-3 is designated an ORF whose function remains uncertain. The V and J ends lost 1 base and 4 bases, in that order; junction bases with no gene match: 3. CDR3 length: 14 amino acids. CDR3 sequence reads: CARSLSTGGYEQYF. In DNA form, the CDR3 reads TGTGCCAGAAGCTTGTCGACAGGGGGATACGAGCAGTACTTC.

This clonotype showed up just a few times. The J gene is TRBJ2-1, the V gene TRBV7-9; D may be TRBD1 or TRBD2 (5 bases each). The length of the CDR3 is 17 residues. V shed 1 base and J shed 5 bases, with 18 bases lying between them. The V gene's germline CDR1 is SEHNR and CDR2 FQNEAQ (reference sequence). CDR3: CASSLGERIRGDNEQFF. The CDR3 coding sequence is TGTGCCAGCAGCTTAGGAGAGAGGATTCGGGGCGACAATGAGCAGTTCTTC.

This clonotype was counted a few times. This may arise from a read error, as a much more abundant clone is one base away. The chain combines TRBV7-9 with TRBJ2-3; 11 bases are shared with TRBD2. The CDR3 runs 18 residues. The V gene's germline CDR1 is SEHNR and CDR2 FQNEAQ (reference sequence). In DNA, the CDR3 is TGTGCCAGCAGCTTATTCCCGACTAGCGGGGCAACGACAGATACGCGGTATTTT. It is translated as CASSLFPTSGATTDTRYF.

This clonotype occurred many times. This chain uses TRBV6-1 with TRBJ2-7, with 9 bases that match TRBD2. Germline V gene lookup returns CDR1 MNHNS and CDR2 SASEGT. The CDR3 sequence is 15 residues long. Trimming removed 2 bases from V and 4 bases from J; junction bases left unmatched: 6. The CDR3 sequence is CASSEFSGSRYEQYF. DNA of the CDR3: TGTGCCAGCAGTGAATTTAGCGGGAGTAGGTACGAGCAGTACTTC.

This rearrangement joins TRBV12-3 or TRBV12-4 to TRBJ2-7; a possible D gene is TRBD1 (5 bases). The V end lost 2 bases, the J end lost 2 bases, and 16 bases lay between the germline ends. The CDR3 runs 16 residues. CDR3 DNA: TGTGCCAGCAGTTTATCCCTCGGCAGGGCTGCCTACGAGCAGTACTTC. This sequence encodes CASSLSLGRAAYEQYF.

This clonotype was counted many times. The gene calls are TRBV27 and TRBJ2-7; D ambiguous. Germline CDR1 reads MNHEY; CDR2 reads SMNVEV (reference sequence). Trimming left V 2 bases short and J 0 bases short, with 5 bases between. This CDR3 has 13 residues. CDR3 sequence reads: CASSLQVSYEQYF. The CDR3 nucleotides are TGTGCCAGCAGTTTACAGGTCTCCTACGAGCAGTACTTC.